The TCR beta chain described here comes from a study of T cell responses to AZD1222 COVID-19 vaccine. Study-level results: Spike as a whole was targeted by vaccine-associated CD4 TCRs, dominant at 160-218 and 743-854. In a largely white British group with more females than males, clonal diversity was possibly underestimated.

Profiling relied on immunoSEQ multiplex PCR, and the TCRdb table lists in-frame clones only, not all of them. The sample comprises 80,000 to 90,000 clones, approximately 90% of which are singletons, and approximately 5% rests with the top ten. Turning to this clone: Its antigen is currently unknown.

CDR1 and CDR2 (germline): MDHEN, SYDVKM. Trimming cost V 5 bases and J 1 base, with 11 bases left between them. This CDR3 contains 15 residues. This sequence joins TRBV28 and TRBJ2-2; D might be TRBD2 (5 bases). The source of this sequence is an adult who received the AZD1222 COVID-19 vaccine. Source: peripheral blood, taken 28 days after the second AZD1222 dose. The CDR3 DNA reads TGTGCCAGCAGTATAATCCGGGGGAACACCGGGGAGCTGTTTTTT. It translates to CASSIIRGNTGELFF.